These T cell receptor beta chains were read from a single sample in a study of molecular identifiers for immune sequencing clone quantification. TCRdb re-derived calls from the PCR reads in MiXCR, one entry per CDR3 protein. This repertoire shows about 640,000 distinct CDR3 sequences, 20% found once; its top ten account for around 0.9%. The sample comprised naive CD8+ T cells from blood, with Jurkat cell RNA spiked in. The receptors stem from a human donor in good health. Some libraries in this study had Jurkat cell RNA spiked in. The CDR3 runs from the conserved cysteine through the conserved F or W. Fields, in order: J gene, V gene, D gene, clone size, CDR3 protein, CDR3 DNA. A D gene is named only where the DNA matches it firmly. Only some rows state a clone size, as once, few, many or a class for expanded clones.

j_gene: TRBJ2-2
v_gene: TRBV20-1
d_gene: TRBD1
abundance: many
CDR3aa: CSARIDPGQGGYGELFF
CDR3nt: TGCAGTGCTAGGATAGATCCGGGACAGGGAGGGTACGGGGAGCTGTTTTTT

j_gene: TRBJ2-7
v_gene: TRBV2
d_gene: NA
abundance: few
CDR3aa: CASRGITPHEQYF
CDR3nt: TGTGCCAGCAGGGGTATCACCCCCCACGAGCAGTACTTC

j_gene: TRBJ2-1
v_gene: TRBV5-6
d_gene: TRBD2
abundance: NA
CDR3aa: CASSDEGTSGRGGEQFF
CDR3nt: TGTGCCAGCAGCGATGAAGGGACTAGCGGGAGAGGTGGTGAGCAGTTCTTC

j_gene: TRBJ2-3
v_gene: TRBV5-6
d_gene: TRBD2
abundance: few
CDR3aa: CASSLGLGGGGTDTQYF
CDR3nt: TGTGCCAGCAGCTTGGGGTTGGGGGGGGGGGGCACAGATACGCAGTATTTT

j_gene: TRBJ2-3
v_gene: TRBV7-9
d_gene: NA
abundance: many
CDR3aa: CASSSPRADTQYF
CDR3nt: TGTGCCAGCAGCTCTCCCAGGGCAGATACGCAGTATTTT

j_gene: TRBJ1-1
v_gene: TRBV27
d_gene: NA
abundance: NA
CDR3aa: CASGLREAVGAFF
CDR3nt: TGTGCCAGCGGTTTAAGGGAGGCAGTGGGAGCTTTCTTT

j_gene: TRBJ2-7
v_gene: TRBV4-2
d_gene: NA
abundance: few
CDR3aa: CASSQAGASSYEQYF
CDR3nt: TGTGCCAGCAGCCAAGCGGGAGCCTCCTCCTACGAGCAGTACTTC

j_gene: TRBJ1-2
v_gene: TRBV12-3/TRBV12-4
d_gene: NA
abundance: few
CDR3aa: CASSSGTNLYGYTF
CDR3nt: TGTGCCAGCAGTTCCGGGACGAACCTCTATGGCTACACCTTC

j_gene: TRBJ2-5
v_gene: TRBV21-1
d_gene: NA
abundance: many
CDR3aa: CASSKWLGQPRGETQYF
CDR3nt: TGTGCCAGCAGCAAATGGCTGGGCCAACCGAGGGGAGAGACCCAGTACTTC

j_gene: TRBJ2-7
v_gene: TRBV4-1
d_gene: TRBD2
abundance: NA
CDR3aa: CASSQKILAGTYEQYF
CDR3nt: TGCGCCAGCAGCCAGAAAATTTTAGCGGGTACCTACGAGCAGTACTTC

j_gene: TRBJ2-2
v_gene: TRBV11-2
d_gene: NA
abundance: few
CDR3aa: CATTGENTGELFF
CDR3nt: TGTGCCACGACAGGCGAGAACACCGGGGAGCTGTTTTTT

j_gene: TRBJ2-1
v_gene: TRBV27
d_gene: NA
abundance: NA
CDR3aa: CASSHHNEQFF
CDR3nt: TGTGCCAGCAGTCACCACAATGAGCAGTTCTTC

j_gene: TRBJ1-1
v_gene: TRBV5-1
d_gene: NA
abundance: NA
CDR3aa: CASSLGGDDTEAFF
CDR3nt: TGCGCCAGCAGCTTGGGAGGGGACGACACTGAAGCTTTCTTT

j_gene: TRBJ2-3
v_gene: TRBV4-1
d_gene: TRBD2
abundance: NA
CDR3aa: CASSQPGGVPDTQYF
CDR3nt: TGCGCCAGCAGCCAACCCGGGGGGGTCCCAGATACGCAGTATTTT

j_gene: TRBJ2-2
v_gene: TRBV4-3
d_gene: NA
abundance: many
CDR3aa: CASSWGGNTGELFF
CDR3nt: TGCGCCAGCAGCTGGGGAGGGAACACCGGGGAGCTGTTTTTT

j_gene: TRBJ1-3
v_gene: TRBV7-9
d_gene: NA
abundance: many
CDR3aa: CASSFSQRGHSGNTIYF
CDR3nt: TGTGCCAGCAGCTTTTCCCAGCGGGGCCACTCTGGAAACACCATATATTTT

j_gene: TRBJ2-7
v_gene: TRBV24-1
d_gene: NA
abundance: NA
CDR3aa: CATSDLTGTGNEQYF
CDR3nt: TGTGCCACCAGTGATTTGACGGGGACCGGGAACGAGCAGTACTTC

j_gene: TRBJ2-7
v_gene: TRBV25-1
d_gene: NA
abundance: many
CDR3aa: CASSVGPDYEQYF
CDR3nt: TGTGCCAGCAGTGTGGGCCCTGACTACGAGCAGTACTTC

j_gene: TRBJ1-2
v_gene: TRBV12-3/TRBV12-4
d_gene: NA
abundance: few
CDR3aa: CASSRGAMIYGYTF
CDR3nt: TGTGCCAGCAGTCGGGGGGCTATGATCTATGGCTACACCTTC

j_gene: TRBJ1-1
v_gene: TRBV29-1
d_gene: TRBD1
abundance: many
CDR3aa: CSVPHRGLTEAFF
CDR3nt: TGCAGCGTTCCCCACAGGGGGCTCACTGAAGCTTTCTTT

j_gene: TRBJ2-2
v_gene: TRBV10-3
d_gene: NA
abundance: few
CDR3aa: CAISELQANFAGELFF
CDR3nt: TGTGCCATCAGTGAGCTACAGGCGAACTTTGCAGGGGAGCTGTTTTTT

j_gene: TRBJ2-1
v_gene: TRBV7-6
d_gene: NA
abundance: NA
CDR3aa: CASSSELGGGGGDEQFF
CDR3nt: TGTGCCAGCAGCTCCGAACTAGGGGGGGGGGGGGGGGATGAGCAGTTCTTC

j_gene: TRBJ2-5
v_gene: TRBV5-1
d_gene: NA
abundance: many
CDR3aa: CASSWDWETQYF
CDR3nt: TGCGCCAGCAGCTGGGACTGGGAGACCCAGTACTTC

j_gene: TRBJ1-2
v_gene: TRBV5-4
d_gene: NA
abundance: many
CDR3aa: CASSPGDGYTF
CDR3nt: TGTGCCAGCAGCCCAGGGGACGGCTACACCTTC

j_gene: TRBJ1-1
v_gene: TRBV15
d_gene: TRBD1
abundance: few
CDR3aa: CATSRGTGVTEAFF
CDR3nt: TGTGCCACCAGCAGGGGGACAGGGGTCACTGAAGCTTTCTTT